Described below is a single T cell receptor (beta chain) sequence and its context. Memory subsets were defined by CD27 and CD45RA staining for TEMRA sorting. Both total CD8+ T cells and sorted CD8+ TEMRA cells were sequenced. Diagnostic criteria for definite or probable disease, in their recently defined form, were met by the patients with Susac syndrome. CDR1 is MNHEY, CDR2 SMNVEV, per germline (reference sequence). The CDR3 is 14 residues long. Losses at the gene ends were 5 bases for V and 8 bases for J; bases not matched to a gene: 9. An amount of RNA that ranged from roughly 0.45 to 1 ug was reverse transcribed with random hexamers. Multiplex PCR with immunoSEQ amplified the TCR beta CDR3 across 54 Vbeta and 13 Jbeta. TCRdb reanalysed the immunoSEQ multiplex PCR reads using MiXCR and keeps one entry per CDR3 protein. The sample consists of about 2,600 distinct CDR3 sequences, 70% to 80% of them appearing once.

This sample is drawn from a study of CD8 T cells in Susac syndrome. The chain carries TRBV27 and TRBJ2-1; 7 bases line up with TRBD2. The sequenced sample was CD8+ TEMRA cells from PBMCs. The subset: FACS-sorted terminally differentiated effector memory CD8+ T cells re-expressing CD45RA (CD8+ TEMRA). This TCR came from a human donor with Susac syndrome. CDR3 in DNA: TGTGCCAGCAGTACCGGGGGGTTTAACTATGAGCAGTTCTTC. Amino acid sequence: CASSTGGFNYEQFF.